These T cell receptor beta chains were read from a single sample in a study of control samples from healthy donors and cancer patients. Some clones are missing from TCRdb's copy, which holds only in-frame ones; the method was immunoSEQ multiplex PCR. The table lists more than 150,000 clones, approximately 92% of them singletons. Material: blood. The receptors were gathered from a man aged 18 to 29 in good health. CDR3s include the opening cysteine and the closing phenylalanine or tryptophan. The D gene is left open where the match is weak. Size is omitted from some rows. Given values are once, few, many or a class for expanded clones.

>NA|once|TRBJ1-6|TRBV2
CASSASENSPLHF
TGTGCCAGCAGTGCGTCAGAAAATTCACCCCTCCACTTT
>TRBD1|NA|TRBJ1-1|TRBV5-1
CASSLAGTGIAFF
TGCGCCAGCAGCTTGGCCGGGACAGGGATTGCTTTCTTT
>NA|NA|TRBJ1-3|TRBV3-1/TRBV3-2
CASSPFFGGSGNTIYF
TGTGCCAGCAGCCCATTCTTTGGGGGCTCTGGAAACACCATATATTTT
>NA|NA|TRBJ2-1|TRBV2
CASKVNNNEQFF
TGTGCCAGCAAGGTCAACAATAATGAGCAGTTCTTC
>NA|NA|TRBJ1-1|TRBV10-3
CAISDPSGTEAFF
TGTGCCATCAGTGACCCTTCGGGGACTGAAGCTTTCTTT
>NA|once|TRBJ1-4|TRBV7-8
CASSLGHRIAATNEKLFF
TGTGCCAGCAGCTTAGGGCATAGAATTGCGGCAACTAATGAAAAACTGTTTTTT
>TRBD1|NA|TRBJ1-5|TRBV18
CASSPSQGEGNQPQHF
TGTGCCAGCTCACCTTCACAGGGGGAAGGCAATCAGCCCCAGCATTTT
>NA|NA|TRBJ1-4|TRBV6-5
CASSYGGSNEKLFF
TGTGCCAGCAGTTACGGAGGAAGCAACGAAAAACTGTTTTTT
>NA|NA|TRBJ2-1|TRBV19
CASIGGLSYNEQFF
TGTGCCAGTATTGGGGGCCTCTCCTACAATGAGCAGTTCTTC
>NA|NA|TRBJ2-7|TRBV10-3
CAIRAPAAPYEQYF
TGTGCCATCAGGGCCCCAGCGGCGCCCTACGAGCAGTACTTC
>NA|few|TRBJ2-7|TRBV27
CASSLARGHEQYF
TGTGCCAGCAGTTTAGCCAGGGGCCACGAGCAGTACTTC
>NA|NA|TRBJ1-5|TRBV5-1
CASSLGDLGNQPQHF
TGCGCCAGCAGCTTGGGGGACTTGGGCAATCAGCCCCAGCATTTT
>NA|few|TRBJ1-5|TRBV24-1
CATQARGSNQPQHF
TGTGCCACCCAGGCGAGGGGAAGCAATCAGCCCCAGCATTTT
>NA|NA|TRBJ2-7|TRBV29-1
CSVEGRRGRGDEQYF
TGCAGCGTTGAGGGGAGGAGGGGGCGTGGAGACGAGCAGTACTTC
>NA|NA|TRBJ1-1|TRBV28
CASRGTEAFF
TGTGCCAGCAGGGGAACGGAAGCTTTCTTT
>NA|NA|TRBJ1-1|TRBV5-1
CASSLMGGLNTEAFF
TGCGCCAGCAGCTTGATGGGGGGACTGAACACTGAAGCTTTCTTT
>TRBD1|NA|TRBJ2-7|TRBV6-1
CASSEVGQDPEQYF
TGTGCCAGCAGTGAAGTTGGACAGGACCCCGAGCAGTACTTC
>NA|NA|TRBJ2-3|TRBV4-1
CASSQIRHRGTDTQYF
TGCGCCAGCAGCCAAATAAGGCACAGGGGCACAGATACGCAGTATTTT
>NA|NA|TRBJ2-3|TRBV3-1/TRBV3-2
CASSQADTQYF
TGTGCCAGCAGCCAAGCCGATACGCAGTATTTT
>NA|NA|TRBJ1-1|TRBV18
CASSPPVQRNTEAFF
TGTGCCAGCTCACCACCGGTACAGCGGAACACTGAAGCTTTCTTT
>NA|NA|TRBJ2-3|TRBV11-2
CASSLRRDTQYF
TGTGCCAGCAGCTTAAGGAGGGATACGCAGTATTTT
>NA|NA|TRBJ1-1|TRBV6-5
CASHSRGGLNTEAFF
TGTGCCAGTCACTCCCGGGGGGGGTTGAACACTGAAGCTTTCTTT
>NA|NA|TRBJ2-7|TRBV5-6
CASSPGDRYEQYF
TGTGCCAGCAGCCCAGGCGACAGGTACGAGCAGTACTTC